The clone carrying this T cell receptor beta chain was observed a few times. Antigen specificity is unknown. Quantitative 5'-RACE with molecular barcodes produced the TCR beta libraries. Using its own MiXCR run on the 5' RACE reads, TCRdb lists one record per CDR3 protein. The data contain about 540,000 distinct CDR3 sequences, 12% of them singletons. Germline-derived CDR1 and CDR2 are MDHEN and SYDVKM. This CDR3 has 15 residues. Trimming cost V 8 bases and J 6 bases; bases outside gene matches: 15. This entry is derived from a study of CD8 T cells in ankylosing spondylitis. Findings and limits, study-wide: In ankylosing spondylitis blood, a motif of eight highly homologous TCR beta variants appeared characteristic. Disease-linked clones, CD8+, were relatively rare in peripheral blood. Reportedly, matched ankylosing spondylitis synovial fluid was significantly enriched for disease-linked clones. Earlier studies detected some motif variants in reactive arthritis synovial fluid and blood.

The TCR was taken from a male donor with ankylosing spondylitis. Material: blood, either unsorted or a sorted T cell fraction (not recorded which). The chain carries TRBV28 and TRBJ1-2; 7 bases map to TRBD1. The CDR3 here is CASSLRRGRADGYTF. CDR3 nucleotide sequence: TGTGCCAGCTCATTAAGAAGGGGGCGCGCGGATGGCTACACCTTC.